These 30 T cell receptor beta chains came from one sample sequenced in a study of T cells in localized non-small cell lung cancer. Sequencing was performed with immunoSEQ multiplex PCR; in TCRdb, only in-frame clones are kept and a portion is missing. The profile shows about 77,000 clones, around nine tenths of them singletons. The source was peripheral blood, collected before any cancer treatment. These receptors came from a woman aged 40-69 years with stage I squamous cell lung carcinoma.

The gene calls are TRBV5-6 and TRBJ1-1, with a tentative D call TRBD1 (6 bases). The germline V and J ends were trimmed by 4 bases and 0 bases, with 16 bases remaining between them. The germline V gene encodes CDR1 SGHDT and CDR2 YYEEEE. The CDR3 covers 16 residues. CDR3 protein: CASSPDLTGLNTEAFF. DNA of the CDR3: TGTGCCAGCAGCCCGGATTTAACAGGGTTGAACACTGAAGCTTTCTTT.

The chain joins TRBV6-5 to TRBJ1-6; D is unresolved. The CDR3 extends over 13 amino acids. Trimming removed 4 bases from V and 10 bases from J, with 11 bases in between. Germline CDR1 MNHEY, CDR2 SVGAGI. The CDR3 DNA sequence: TGTGCCAGCAGTTTTTCACTAGAGTCACCCCTCCACTTT. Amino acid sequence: CASSFSLESPLHF.

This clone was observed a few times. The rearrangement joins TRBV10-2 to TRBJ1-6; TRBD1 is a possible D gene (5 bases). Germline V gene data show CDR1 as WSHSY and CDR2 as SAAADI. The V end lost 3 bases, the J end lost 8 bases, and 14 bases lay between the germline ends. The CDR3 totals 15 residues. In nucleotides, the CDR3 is TGCGCCAGCAGTGATTTGAGAATAGGGGATTCACCCCTCCACTTT. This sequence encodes CASSDLRIGDSPLHF.

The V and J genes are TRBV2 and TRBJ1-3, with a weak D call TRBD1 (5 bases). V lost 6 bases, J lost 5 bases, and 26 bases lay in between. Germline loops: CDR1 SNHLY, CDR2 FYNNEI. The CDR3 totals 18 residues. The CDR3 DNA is TGTGCCAGCAGGGTGGGACTCCAGGGTCTTTCACACCGAAACACCATATATTTT. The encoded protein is CASRVGLQGLSHRNTIYF.

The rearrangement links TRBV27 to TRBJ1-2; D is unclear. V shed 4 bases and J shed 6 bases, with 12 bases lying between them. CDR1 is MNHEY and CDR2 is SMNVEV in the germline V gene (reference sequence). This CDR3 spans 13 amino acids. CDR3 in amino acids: CASSWKRVDGYTF. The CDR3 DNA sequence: TGTGCCAGCAGTTGGAAAAGGGTTGATGGCTACACCTTC.

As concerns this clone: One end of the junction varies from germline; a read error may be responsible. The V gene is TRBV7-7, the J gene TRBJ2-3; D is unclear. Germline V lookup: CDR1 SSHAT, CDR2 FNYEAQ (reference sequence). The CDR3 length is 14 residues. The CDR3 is CASSQNPSTDTQYF. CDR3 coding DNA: TGTGCTAGCAGCCAAAACCCCAGCACAGATACGCAGTATTTT. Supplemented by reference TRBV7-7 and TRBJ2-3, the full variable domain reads GAGVSQSPRYKVTKRGQDVTLRCDPISSHATLYWYQQALGQGPEFLTYFNYEAQPDKSGLPSDRFSAERPEGSISTLTIQRTEQRDSAMYRCASSQNPSTDTQYFGPGTRLTVL.

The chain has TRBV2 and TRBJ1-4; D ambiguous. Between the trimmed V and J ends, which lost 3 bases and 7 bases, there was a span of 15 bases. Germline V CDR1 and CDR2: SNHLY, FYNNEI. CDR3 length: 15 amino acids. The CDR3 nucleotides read TGTGCCAGCAGTGATTCCGGGGTCTCATTTGAAAAACTGTTTTTT. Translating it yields CASSDSGVSFEKLFF.

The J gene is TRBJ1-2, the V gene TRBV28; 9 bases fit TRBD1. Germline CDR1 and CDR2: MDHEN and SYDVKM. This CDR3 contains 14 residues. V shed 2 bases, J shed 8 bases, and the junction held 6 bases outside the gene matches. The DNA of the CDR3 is TGTGCCAGCAGTTTAGGACAGGGGACGCAAGGCTACACCTTC. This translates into CASSLGQGTQGYTF.

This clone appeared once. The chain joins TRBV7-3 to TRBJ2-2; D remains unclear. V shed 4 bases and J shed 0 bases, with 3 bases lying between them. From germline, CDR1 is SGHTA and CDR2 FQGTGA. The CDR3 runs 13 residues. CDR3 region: CASSSANTGELFF. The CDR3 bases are TGTGCCAGCAGCTCAGCGAACACCGGGGAGCTGTTTTTT.

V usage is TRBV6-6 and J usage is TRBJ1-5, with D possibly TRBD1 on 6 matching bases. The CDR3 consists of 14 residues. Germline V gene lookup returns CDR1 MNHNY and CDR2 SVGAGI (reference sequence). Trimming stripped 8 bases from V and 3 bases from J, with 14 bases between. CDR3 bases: TGTGCCAGCGTATTTGGACAGCTCAATCAGCCCCAGCATTTT. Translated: CASVFGQLNQPQHF.

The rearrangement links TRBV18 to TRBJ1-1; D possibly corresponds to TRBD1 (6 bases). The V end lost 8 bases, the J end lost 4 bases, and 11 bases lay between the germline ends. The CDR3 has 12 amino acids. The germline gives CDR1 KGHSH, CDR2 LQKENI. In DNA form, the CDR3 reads TGTGCCAGCGCGACAGGCGGCACTGAAGCTTTCTTT. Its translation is CASATGGTEAFF.

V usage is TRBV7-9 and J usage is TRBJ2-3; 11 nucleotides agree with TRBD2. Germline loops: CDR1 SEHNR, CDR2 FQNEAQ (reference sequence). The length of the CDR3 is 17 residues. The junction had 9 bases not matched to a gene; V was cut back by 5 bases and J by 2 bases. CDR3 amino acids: CASSNLGTSGFTDTQYF. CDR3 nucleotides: TGTGCCAGCAGCAACCTTGGGACTAGCGGATTCACAGATACGCAGTATTTT.

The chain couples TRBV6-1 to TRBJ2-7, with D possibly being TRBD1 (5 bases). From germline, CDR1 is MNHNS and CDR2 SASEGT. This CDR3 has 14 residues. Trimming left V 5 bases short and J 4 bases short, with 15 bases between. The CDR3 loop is CASSLKGPTYEQYF. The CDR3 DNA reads TGTGCCAGCAGTCTCAAGGGGCCGACTTACGAGCAGTACTTC.

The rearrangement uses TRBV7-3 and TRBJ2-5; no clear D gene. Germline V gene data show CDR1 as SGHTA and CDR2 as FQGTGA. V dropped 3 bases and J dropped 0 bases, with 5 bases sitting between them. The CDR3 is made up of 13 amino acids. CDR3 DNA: TGTGCCAGCAGCTTTTCGTACCAAGAGACCCAGTACTTC. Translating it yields CASSFSYQETQYF.

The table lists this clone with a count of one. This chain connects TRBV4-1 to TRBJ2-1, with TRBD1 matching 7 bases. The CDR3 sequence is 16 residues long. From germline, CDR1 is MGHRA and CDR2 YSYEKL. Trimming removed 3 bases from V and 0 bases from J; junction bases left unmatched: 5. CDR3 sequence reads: CASSHQTGSSYNEQFF. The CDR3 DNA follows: TGCGCCAGCAGCCACCAGACAGGGAGCTCCTACAATGAGCAGTTCTTC.

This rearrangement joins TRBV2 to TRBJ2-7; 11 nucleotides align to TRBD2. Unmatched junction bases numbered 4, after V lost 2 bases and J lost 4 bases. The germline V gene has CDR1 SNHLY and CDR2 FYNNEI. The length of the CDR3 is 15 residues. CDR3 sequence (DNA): TGTGCCAGCAGTGAACCGGCTAGCGGGGGGTACGAGCAGTACTTC. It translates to CASSEPASGGYEQYF.

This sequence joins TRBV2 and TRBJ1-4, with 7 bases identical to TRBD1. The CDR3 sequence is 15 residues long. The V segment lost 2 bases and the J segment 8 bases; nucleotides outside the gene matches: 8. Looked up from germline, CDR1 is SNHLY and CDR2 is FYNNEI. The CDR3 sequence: CASSEWVRGLEKLFF. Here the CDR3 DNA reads TGTGCCAGCAGTGAATGGGTCAGGGGGTTGGAAAAACTGTTTTTT.

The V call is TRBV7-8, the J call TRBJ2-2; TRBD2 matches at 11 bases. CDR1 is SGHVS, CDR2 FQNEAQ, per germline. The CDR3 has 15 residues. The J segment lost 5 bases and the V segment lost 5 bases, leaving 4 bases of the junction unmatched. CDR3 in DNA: TGTGCCAGCAGCCCCCGACTAGCGGGGACCGGGGAGCTGTTTTTT. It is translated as CASSPRLAGTGELFF.

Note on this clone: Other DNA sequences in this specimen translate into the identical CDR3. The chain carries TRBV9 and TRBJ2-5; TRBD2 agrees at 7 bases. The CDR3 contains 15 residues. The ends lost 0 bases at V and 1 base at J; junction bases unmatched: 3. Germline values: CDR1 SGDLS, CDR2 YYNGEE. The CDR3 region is CASSVAGGPQETQYF. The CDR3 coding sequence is TGTGCCAGCAGCGTAGCGGGGGGACCCCAAGAGACCCAGTACTTC.

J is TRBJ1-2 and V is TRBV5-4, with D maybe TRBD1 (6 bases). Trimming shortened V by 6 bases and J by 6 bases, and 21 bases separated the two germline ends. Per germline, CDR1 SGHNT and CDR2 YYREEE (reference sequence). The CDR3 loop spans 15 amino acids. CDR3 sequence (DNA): TGTGCCAGCATCCCCCAGGGAGGAGGGGGAGATGGCTACACCTTC. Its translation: CASIPQGGGGDGYTF.

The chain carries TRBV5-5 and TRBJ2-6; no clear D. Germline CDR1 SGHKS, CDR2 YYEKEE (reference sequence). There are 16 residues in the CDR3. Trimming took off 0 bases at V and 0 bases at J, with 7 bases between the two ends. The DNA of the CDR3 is TGTGCCAGCAGCTTGGGTAGGAACTCTGGGGCCAACGTCCTGACTTTC. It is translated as CASSLGRNSGANVLTF.

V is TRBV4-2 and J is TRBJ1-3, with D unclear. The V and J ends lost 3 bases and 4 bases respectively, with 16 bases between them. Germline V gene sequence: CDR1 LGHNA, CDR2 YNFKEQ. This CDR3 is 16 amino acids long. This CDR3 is CASSQTHSGYGNTIYF. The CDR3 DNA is TGTGCCAGCAGCCAGACCCATAGTGGGTACGGAAACACCATATATTTT.

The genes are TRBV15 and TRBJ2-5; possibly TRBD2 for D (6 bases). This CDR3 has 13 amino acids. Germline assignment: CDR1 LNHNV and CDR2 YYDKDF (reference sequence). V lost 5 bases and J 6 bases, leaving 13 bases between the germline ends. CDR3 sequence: CATSARDGQTQYF. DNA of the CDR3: TGTGCCACCAGCGCGCGGGACGGGCAGACCCAGTACTTC.

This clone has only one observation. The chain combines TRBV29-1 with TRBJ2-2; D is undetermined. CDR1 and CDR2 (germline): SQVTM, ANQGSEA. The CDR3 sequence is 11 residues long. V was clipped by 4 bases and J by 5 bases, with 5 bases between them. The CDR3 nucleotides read TGCAGCGTTGCGACAACCGGGGAGCTGTTTTTT. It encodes CSVATTGELFF.

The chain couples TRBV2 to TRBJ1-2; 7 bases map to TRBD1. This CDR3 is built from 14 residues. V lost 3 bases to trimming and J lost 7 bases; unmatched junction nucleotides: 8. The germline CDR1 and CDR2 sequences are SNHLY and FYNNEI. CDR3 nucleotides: TGTGCCAGCAGTGATTGGAGGGGGCAGGGTGGCTACACCTTC. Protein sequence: CASSDWRGQGGYTF. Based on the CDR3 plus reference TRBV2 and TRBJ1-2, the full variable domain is EPEVTQTPSHQVTQMGQEVILRCVPISNHLYFYWYRQILGQKVEFLVSFYNNEISEKSEIFDDQFSVERPDGSNFTLKIRSTKLEDSAMYFCASSDWRGQGGYTFGSGTRLTVV.

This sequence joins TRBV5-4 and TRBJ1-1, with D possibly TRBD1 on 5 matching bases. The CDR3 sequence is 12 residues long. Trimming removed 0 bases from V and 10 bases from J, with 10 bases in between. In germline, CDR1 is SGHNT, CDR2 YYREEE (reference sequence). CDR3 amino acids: CASSLDWGGAFF. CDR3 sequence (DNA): TGTGCCAGCAGCTTGGATTGGGGGGGAGCTTTCTTT.

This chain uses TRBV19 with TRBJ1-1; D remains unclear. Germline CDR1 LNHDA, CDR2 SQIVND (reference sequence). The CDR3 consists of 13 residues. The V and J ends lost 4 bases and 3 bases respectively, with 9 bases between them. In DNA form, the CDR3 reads TGTGCCAGTAGTAGTGGTCGGGACACTGAAGCTTTCTTT. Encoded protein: CASSSGRDTEAFF.

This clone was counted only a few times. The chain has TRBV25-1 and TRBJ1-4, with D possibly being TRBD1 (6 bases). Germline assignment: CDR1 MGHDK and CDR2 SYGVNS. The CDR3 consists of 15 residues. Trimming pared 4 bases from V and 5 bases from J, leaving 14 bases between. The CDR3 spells CASSALRDINEKLFF. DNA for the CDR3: TGTGCCAGCAGTGCCCTCCGGGACATAAATGAAAAACTGTTTTTT.

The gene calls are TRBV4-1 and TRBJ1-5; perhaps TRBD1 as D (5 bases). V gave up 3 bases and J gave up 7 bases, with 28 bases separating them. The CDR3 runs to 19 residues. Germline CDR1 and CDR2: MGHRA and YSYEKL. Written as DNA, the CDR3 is TGCGCCAGCAGCCAGAGGATAGGGACGGCACTTGGGCTCGGGCAGCCCCAGCATTTT. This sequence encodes CASSQRIGTALGLGQPQHF.

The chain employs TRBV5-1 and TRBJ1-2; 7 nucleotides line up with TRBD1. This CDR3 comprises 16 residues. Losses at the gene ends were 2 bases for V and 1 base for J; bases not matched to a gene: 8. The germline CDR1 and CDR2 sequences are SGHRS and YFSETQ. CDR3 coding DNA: TGCGCCAGCAGCTTTGGACAGGTGAGAGTTAACTATGGCTACACCTTC. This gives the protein CASSFGQVRVNYGYTF.